This T cell receptor beta chain was recorded in a study of blood T cell repertoires in COVID-19. Across the whole study: Italy, Spain and the United States were the sources of the convalescent and acute COVID-19 samples. In each case, the material was cDNA or gDNA derived from T cells, B-cell-depleted T cells, or PBMCs.

Original processing methods: Estimation of nucleated cell counts relied on the amplification of reference gene primers. Here immunoSEQ multiplex PCR was the method, and the copy in TCRdb shows in-frame clones only, minus some. Clone size and the V and J calls come from that table; the DNA yielded D and trimming. This sample has approximately 100,000 clones, with around 88% found just once. This sequence was found in a human donor in a cohort sampled during active COVID-19. Sequenced input: peripheral blood.

The CDR3 coding sequence is TGTGCCAGTAGCCCCGGGGGACAGGGGTCGGTCGGCGGGTATGGCTACACCTTC. Protein product: CASSPGGQGSVGGYGYTF. The rearrangement links TRBV19 to TRBJ1-2, with 10 bases that match TRBD1. Germline loops: CDR1 LNHDA, CDR2 SQIVND (reference sequence). V lost 6 bases and J lost 5; bases outside the gene matches: 18. The length of the CDR3 is 18 residues.